One and the same sample provided the 18 T cell receptor beta chains below, sequenced in a study of blood T cell repertoires in COVID-19. Only in-frame clones appear in the TCRdb table, and some are missing; sequencing was by immunoSEQ multiplex PCR. The sample holds 75,000 to 100,000 clones, approximately 87% seen once. Sequenced sample: peripheral blood. Source of these receptors: a human donor in a cohort sampled during active COVID-19.

The chain carries TRBV28 and TRBJ2-1; 7 nucleotides align to TRBD2. J lost 4 bases, V lost 4 bases, and 13 bases had no gene match. From germline, CDR1 is MDHEN and CDR2 SYDVKM. The CDR3 contains 17 residues. The CDR3 protein is CASSSPSGSGHYNEQFF. In DNA, the CDR3 is TGTGCCAGCAGTTCTCCCTCCGGTAGCGGGCATTACAATGAGCAGTTCTTC.

A few counts support this clone. The rearrangement links TRBV11-2 to TRBJ2-7; TRBD2 matches at 10 bases. Germline V lookup: CDR1 SGHAT, CDR2 FQNNGV. This CDR3 has 15 residues. V lost 5 bases to trimming and J lost 0 bases; unmatched junction nucleotides: 4. DNA for the CDR3: TGTGCCAGCAGCCGTTCTAGCGGGAGCTCCTACGAGCAGTACTTC. Translating gives CASSRSSGSSYEQYF.

A single count supports this clone. J is TRBJ1-3 and V is TRBV7-2, with D unclear. The V and J ends lost 5 bases and 0 bases respectively, with 14 bases between them. The length of the CDR3 is 16 residues. Germline V gene data show CDR1 as SGHTA and CDR2 as FQGNSA. In nucleotides, the CDR3 is TGTGCCAGCAGCCCGCACCAGGTCGGCTCTGGAAACACCATATATTTT. Translation gives CASSPHQVGSGNTIYF. The complete variable domain, with remaining parts taken from reference TRBV7-2 and TRBJ1-3, reads GAGVSQSPSNKVTEKGKDVELRCDPISGHTALYWYRQSLGQGLEFLIYFQGNSAPDKSGLPSDRFSAERTGGSVSTLTIQRTQQEDSAVYLCASSPHQVGSGNTIYFGEGSWLTVV.

This sequence joins TRBV11-2 and TRBJ2-7, with TRBD1 identical over 7 bases. Germline V gives CDR1 SGHAT, CDR2 FQNNGV. V was pared by 6 bases and J by 2 bases, with 7 bases of the junction left unmatched. The CDR3 sequence is 14 residues long. The CDR3 protein is CASRPRGQPYEQYF. The CDR3 nucleotides are TGTGCCAGCAGACCCCGGGGACAGCCCTACGAGCAGTACTTC.

The V call is TRBV4-2, the J call TRBJ2-7; 9 positions agree with TRBD2. CDR1 and CDR2 from the germline V gene are LGHNA and YNFKEQ. V shed 0 bases and J 4 bases; nucleotides not matched to a gene: 10. The length of the CDR3 is 17 residues. The CDR3 DNA reads as TGTGCCAGCAGCCAAGATCTTATTAGGACTAGCGATTACGAGCAGTACTTC. As protein: CASSQDLIRTSDYEQYF.

V is TRBV5-1 and J is TRBJ1-4; TRBD1 might be the D (5 bases). The CDR3 is made up of 14 amino acids. V lost 3 bases and J 4 bases, leaving 10 bases between the germline ends. Germline assignment: CDR1 SGHRS and CDR2 YFSETQ. The CDR3 spells CASSSGRDNEKLFF. CDR3 nucleotide sequence: TGCGCCAGCAGCTCAGGGCGCGATAATGAAAAACTGTTTTTT.

This sequence joins TRBV10-3 and TRBJ1-2; 8 nucleotides line up with TRBD1. V lost 3 bases, J lost 3 bases, and 6 bases stayed unmatched. This CDR3 is 15 amino acids long. Germline CDR1 is ENHRY and CDR2 is SYGVKD. The CDR3, as DNA: TGTGCCATCAGTGATTCTCGGGGACAGGACTATGGCTACACCTTC. It specifies CAISDSRGQDYGYTF.

This chain links TRBV30 with TRBJ1-1, with 7 bases fitting TRBD1. The V gene end was trimmed by 3 bases and the J gene end by 2 bases; junction bases not matched to a gene: 3. The CDR3 has 13 residues. From germline, CDR1 is GTSNPN and CDR2 SVGIG (reference sequence). CDR3 amino acids: CAWRGQTNTEAFF. In nucleotides, the CDR3 is TGTGCCTGGAGGGGACAGACTAACACTGAAGCTTTCTTT. Combining the CDR3 with reference TRBV30 and TRBJ1-1 gives the whole variable domain SQTIHQWPATLVQPVGSPLSLECTVEGTSNPNLYWYRQAAGRGLQLLFYSVGIGQISSEVPQNLSASRPQDRQFILSSKKLLLSDSGFYLCAWRGQTNTEAFFGQGTRLTVV.

The chain recombines TRBV2 with TRBJ2-3, with 10 bases identical to TRBD2. Germline CDR1 and CDR2: SNHLY and FYNNEI. This CDR3 region has 16 residues. V shed 8 bases, J shed 3 bases, and the junction held 11 bases outside the gene matches. CDR3 residues: CASGLGTSELTDTQYF. CDR3 nucleotides: TGTGCCAGCGGCCTGGGGACTAGCGAATTGACAGATACGCAGTATTTT.

The genes are TRBV4-1 and TRBJ2-3; D remains ambiguous. This CDR3 is 15 amino acids long. Germline V gene sequence: CDR1 MGHRA, CDR2 YSYEKL. V shed 1 base and J shed 1 base, with 9 bases lying between them. The CDR3 reads CASSQGGSGTDTQYF. Here the CDR3 DNA reads TGCGCCAGCAGCCAAGGAGGAAGCGGCACAGATACGCAGTATTTT.

This chain links TRBV10-3 with TRBJ1-1, with 10 bases matching TRBD1. Germline V gives CDR1 ENHRY, CDR2 SYGVKD. With 2 bases clipped from V and 7 bases from J, the junction kept 4 bases outside the gene matches. This CDR3 region has 14 residues. Written as DNA, the CDR3 is TGTGCCATCAGTGAGGGGACAGGGGAGGGTGAAGCTTTCTTT. This gives the protein CAISEGTGEGEAFF.

This chain uses TRBV5-1 with TRBJ2-1; 7 nucleotides align to TRBD1. The CDR3 has 14 residues. Germline CDR1 SGHRS, CDR2 YFSETQ. V lost 2 bases and J lost 8; bases outside the gene matches: 7. CDR3 amino acids: CASSLQGSVDEQFF. CDR3 sequence (DNA): TGCGCCAGCAGCTTACAGGGGAGTGTCGATGAGCAGTTCTTC.

This chain joins TRBV18 and TRBJ1-1, with 8 bases aligning to TRBD1. V shed 6 bases and J 1 base; nucleotides not matched to a gene: 4. Germline V gives CDR1 KGHSH, CDR2 LQKENI. This CDR3 comprises 14 residues. Written as DNA, the CDR3 is TGTGCCAGCTCCAGGGGGCTCGGGAACACTGAAGCTTTCTTT. It translates to CASSRGLGNTEAFF.

The chain couples TRBV11-2 to TRBJ2-7; maybe TRBD2 (5 bases). CDR3 length: 15 residues. Trimming left V 5 bases short and J 4 bases short, with 18 bases between. From germline, CDR1 is SGHAT and CDR2 FQNNGV. The DNA for the CDR3 is TGTGCCAGCAGCCCTGACGGGGTAGAAACGTACGAGCAGTACTTC. Its translation: CASSPDGVETYEQYF.

The chain recombines TRBV4-3 with TRBJ1-2; no firm D call. CDR1 and CDR2 (germline): LGHNA, YSLEER. This CDR3 has 13 residues. Deletions cut 4 bases from V and 7 bases from J, with 13 bases between. The CDR3 reads CASSPSMSGGYTF. The CDR3 DNA sequence: TGCGCCAGCAGCCCTTCCATGAGCGGTGGCTACACCTTC.

The rearrangement uses TRBV29-1 and TRBJ1-1; D is undetermined. CDR3 size: 14 residues. The V gene's germline CDR1 is SQVTM and CDR2 ANQGSEA. The V and J ends lost 1 base and 11 bases respectively, with 20 bases between them. The CDR3 nucleotides are TGCAGCGTTGAAGTTTCGATCCGGGTCGGGTACGCTTTCTTT. It encodes CSVEVSIRVGYAFF.

This clone appeared a single time. The chain carries TRBV11-1 and TRBJ2-1, with 7 nucleotides matching TRBD1. Losses at the gene ends were 10 bases for V and 7 bases for J; bases not matched to a gene: 7. Germline V gene lookup returns CDR1 SGHAT and CDR2 FQDESV (reference sequence). This CDR3 has 12 amino acids. CDR3 residues: CAIRQGWNEQFF. CDR3 coding DNA: TGTGCCATAAGACAGGGATGGAATGAGCAGTTCTTC.

The chain uses TRBV7-3 and TRBJ1-2, with TRBD1 identical over 10 bases. Losses at the gene ends were 5 bases for V and 5 bases for J; bases not matched to a gene: 8. Germline V gives CDR1 SGHTA, CDR2 FQGTGA. This CDR3 contains 15 residues. The CDR3 DNA is TGTGCCAGCAGCAGGACCGGGACAGGGGTATATGGCTACACCTTC. Amino acid sequence: CASSRTGTGVYGYTF.